This T cell receptor (beta chain) is from a study of T cell changes during pregnancy in multiple sclerosis (dated by TCRdb to between 2018 and 2021). Describing the broader study: Changes in the T cell repertoire over the course of pregnancy were examined in this study in women with multiple sclerosis.

Library generation was performed with the immunoSEQ multiplex PCR assay. This immuneACCESS table, as held by TCRdb, lists in-frame sequences with V and J called but not all clones. Of the missing ones, under half trace to an unresolved V gene in checked studies; the others have no known cause. The table for this sample lists 70,000 to 90,000 clones; roughly 91% of them were counted only once. The ten largest clonotypes hold more than 1% of the sample. For this clone: No antigen is known for it. Base qualities are missing; no much larger clone stands one base away. Other DNA sequences in the sample encode the same CDR3.

From V the trimming removes 0 bases and from J it removes 2 bases, while the gene matches leave 2 bases of the junction unaccounted for. CDR1 and CDR2 (SGHNT, YYREEE) derive from the germline V gene (reference sequence). Reading from cysteine to phenylalanine, the CDR3 counts 15 amino acids. Only the CDR3 portion is preserved as DNA: 45 bases, with reading frame beginning at the first base. Material: peripheral blood, obtained in the first trimester of pregnancy. This TCR derives from a female donor with multiple sclerosis, enrolled in a pregnancy study. The V gene is TRBV5-4 and the J gene is TRBJ2-5, with 9 bases in between that match TRBD1. The CDR3 protein is CASSLGDRGQETQYF. The sequenced DNA: TGTGCCAGCAGCTTGGGTGACAGGGGGCAAGAGACCCAGTACTTC.